These 26 T cell receptor beta chains were all obtained from the same sample, sequenced in a study of molecular identifiers for immune sequencing clone quantification. One entry per CDR3 protein results from TCRdb running MiXCR on the PCR reads. The sample records approximately 320,000 distinct CDR3 sequences, about 23% being singletons. The sample consisted of naive CD8+ T cells from blood, with Jurkat cell RNA spiked in. Subset indicated: FACS-sorted CD8+CD4-CCR7+CD45RA+ naive T cells. Source of these receptors: a human donor in good health. Some libraries in this study had Jurkat cell RNA spiked in.

The sample holds many counts of this clonotype. The rearrangement links TRBV6-5 to TRBJ1-5; D uncertain. V was shortened by 2 bases and J by 4 bases, with 9 bases between the two germline ends. The CDR3 spans 14 residues. Per the germline V gene, CDR1 is MNHEY and CDR2 is SVGAGI. The CDR3: CASSYPAENQPQHF. DNA of the CDR3: TGTGCCAGCAGTTACCCGGCTGAGAATCAGCCCCAGCATTTT.

As regards this clonotype: This could be a read error, since a much larger clone is one nucleotide away. The CDR3 is CASSQGRQASTEAFF. DNA for the CDR3: TGCGCCAGCAGCCAAGGACGACAAGCGAGCACTGAAGCTTTCTTT. This chain uses TRBV4-1 with TRBJ1-1; D not certain. Germline CDR1 MGHRA, CDR2 YSYEKL. V lost 1 base and J lost 4, with 13 bases in between. The CDR3 runs 15 residues.

The table lists this clonotype with a few counts. CDR3 sequence: CASSQPGAGELFF. CDR3 DNA sequence: TGCGCCAGCAGCCAGCCCGGGGCCGGGGAGCTGTTTTTT. The chain uses TRBV4-3 and TRBJ2-2; D possibly corresponds to TRBD2 (5 bases). The CDR3 runs 13 residues. Per germline, CDR1 LGHNA and CDR2 YSLEER. The V end was cut by 3 bases, the J end by 6 bases, with 8 bases between.

This clonotype was detected many times. The chain is built from TRBV23-1 and TRBJ2-5; 8 bases are shared with TRBD1. TRBV23-1 has ORF status, its function being uncertain. CDR3 length: 15 residues. Unmatched junction bases numbered 7, after V lost 7 bases and J lost 0 bases. CDR3 loop: CASTGTDRDQETQYF. CDR3 DNA: TGCGCCAGCACGGGGACGGACAGGGACCAAGAGACCCAGTACTTC.

This clonotype was observed a handful of times. The gene calls are TRBV20-1 and TRBJ2-7; TRBD2 agrees at 14 bases. The junction had 5 bases not matched to a gene; V was cut back by 6 bases and J by 4 bases. The CDR3 is 14 residues long. CDR1 is DFQATT and CDR2 is SNEGSKA in the germline V gene (reference sequence). The chain's CDR3 is CSAEGLAGVYEQYF. CDR3 sequence (DNA): TGCAGTGCGGAGGGACTAGCGGGAGTGTACGAGCAGTACTTC.

In this sample, this clonotype turned up many times. The chain uses TRBV25-1 and TRBJ2-7; 8 bases map to TRBD1. The CDR3 loop spans 15 amino acids. Germline CDR1 is MGHDK and CDR2 is SYGVNS. V shed 3 bases, J shed 4 bases, and the junction held 8 bases outside the gene matches. CDR3 nucleotides: TGTGCCAGCAGTGATCGGGGCCAGGGGGCGTACGAGCAGTACTTC. It yields the protein CASSDRGQGAYEQYF.

This clonotype was seen ten or more times. This rearrangement joins TRBV29-1 to TRBJ2-3; 8 bases are shared with TRBD1. CDR1 SQVTM and CDR2 ANQGSEA come from the germline V gene. There are 17 residues in the CDR3. The ends lost 1 base at V and 1 base at J; junction bases unmatched: 10. The CDR3 DNA is TGCAGCGTTGAAGTCCTGGTATGGGGACAGGGCACAGATACGCAGTATTTT. This encodes CSVEVLVWGQGTDTQYF.

This clonotype was counted between two and nine times. The chain joins TRBV7-9 to TRBJ2-3; 13 bases align to TRBD2. The germline CDR1 and CDR2 sequences are SEHNR and FQNEAQ (reference sequence). With 2 bases clipped from V and 0 bases from J, the junction kept 14 bases outside the gene matches. The CDR3 loop spans 21 amino acids. DNA of the CDR3: TGTGCCAGCAGCTTACCGCACCTACTAGCGGGGGGGCGACTTAGCACAGATACGCAGTATTTT. This sequence encodes CASSLPHLLAGGRLSTDTQYF.

This clonotype was seen ten or more times. CDR3 DNA sequence: TGTGCCAGCAGCTCAACACTAGCGCCGGATGAGCAGTTCTTC. It translates to CASSSTLAPDEQFF. V gene TRBV9 combines with J gene TRBJ2-1; 7 nucleotides match TRBD2. This CDR3 is built from 14 residues. The germline V gene has CDR1 SGDLS and CDR2 YYNGEE. V lost 4 bases, J lost 8 bases, and 9 bases stayed unmatched.

This clonotype was found a few times. This chain joins TRBV5-1 and TRBJ1-1; TRBD1 matches 9 bases. With 0 bases clipped from V and 1 base from J, the junction kept 10 bases outside the gene matches. Germline V lookup: CDR1 SGHRS, CDR2 YFSETQ. The CDR3 covers 18 residues. CDR3 loop: CASSLAHRGLISNTEAFF. CDR3 DNA: TGCGCCAGCAGCTTGGCCCACAGGGGGCTTATCTCGAACACTGAAGCTTTCTTT.

A few counts support this clonotype. The J gene is TRBJ1-5, the V gene TRBV19, with TRBD1 matching 12 bases. Germline V lookup: CDR1 LNHDA, CDR2 SQIVND (reference sequence). This CDR3 spans 16 amino acids. J was trimmed by 3 bases and V by 9 bases; bases with no gene match: 9. CDR3 loop: CASKGTGGASNQPQHF. DNA for the CDR3: TGTGCCAGCAAAGGGACAGGGGGCGCGTCCAATCAGCCCCAGCATTTT. The variable domain in full, completed from reference TRBV19 and TRBJ1-5, reads DGGITQSPKYLFRKEGQNVTLSCEQNLNHDAMYWYRQDPGQGLRLIYYSQIVNDFQKGDIAEGYSVSREKKESFPLTVTSAQKNPTAFYLCASKGTGGASNQPQHFGDGTRLSIL.

This clonotype was observed many times. The chain is built from TRBV12-3 or TRBV12-4 and TRBJ2-1, with 9 bases fitting TRBD1. V lost 4 bases, J lost 4 bases, and 5 bases stayed unmatched. The CDR3 length is 15 residues. CDR3 region: CASSYWDRAYNEQFF. The CDR3 DNA follows: TGTGCCAGCAGTTATTGGGACAGGGCTTACAATGAGCAGTTCTTC.

This clonotype showed up many times. The genes are TRBV6-6 and TRBJ1-5; D is perhaps TRBD1 (5 bases). The CDR3 sequence is 15 residues long. Trimming cost V 4 bases and J 5 bases, with 15 bases left between them. Germline CDR1 MNHNY, CDR2 SVGAGI (reference sequence). In nucleotides, the CDR3 is TGTGCCAGCAGTTCCCAGCAGGGAGGTGATCAGCCCCAGCATTTT. Translation gives CASSSQQGGDQPQHF.

This clonotype was detected many times. The chain has TRBV7-6 and TRBJ2-3, with TRBD2 matching 8 bases. Germline V lookup: CDR1 SGHVS, CDR2 FNYEAQ. The CDR3 is 14 residues long. Trimming took 3 bases from V and 3 from J; bases not matched to a gene: 2. The CDR3 here is CASSFSGVTDTQYF. CDR3 DNA: TGTGCCAGCAGCTTTAGCGGGGTTACAGATACGCAGTATTTT.

As to this clonotype: A much larger clonotype is one base distant, so this may be a read error. The V and J genes are TRBV20-1 and TRBJ1-2, with D tentatively TRBD1 (5 bases). The germline V gene has CDR1 DFQATT and CDR2 SNEGSKA (reference sequence). The V gene lost 4 bases and the J gene lost 3 bases, with 15 bases spanning the gap. This CDR3 contains 14 residues. The CDR3 nucleotides read TGCAGTGCTAAAGATGTCAGGGTGGACTATGGCTACACCTTC. This translates into CSAKDVRVDYGYTF.

This rearrangement joins TRBV29-1 to TRBJ1-1; D remains unclear. CDR3 length: 11 amino acids. CDR1 and CDR2 (germline): SQVTM, ANQGSEA. V lost 6 bases, J lost 2 bases, and 7 bases lay in between. Written as DNA, the CDR3 is TGCAGCGTCGTTAAAAACACTGAAGCTTTCTTT. As protein: CSVVKNTEAFF.

The sample holds many counts of this clonotype. The rearrangement joins TRBV29-1 to TRBJ2-5; the D is unclear. The CDR3 is made up of 13 amino acids. The V end lost 0 bases, the J end lost 5 bases, and 10 bases lay between the germline ends. The germline V gene encodes CDR1 SQVTM and CDR2 ANQGSEA. This CDR3 reads CSVEDGLDETQYF. CDR3 DNA sequence: TGCAGCGTTGAAGATGGGCTAGACGAGACCCAGTACTTC.

Only a few counts were recorded for this clonotype. The rearrangement uses TRBV5-6 and TRBJ2-7; no definite D call. This CDR3 spans 13 amino acids. The V gene lost 3 bases and the J gene lost 6 bases, with 13 bases spanning the gap. The germline V gene encodes CDR1 SGHDT and CDR2 YYEEEE. The CDR3 is CASSSKFSSEQYF. In DNA form, the CDR3 reads TGTGCCAGCAGCTCGAAGTTTAGTTCCGAGCAGTACTTC.

As to this clonotype: This sequence may be a read error, since a much larger clone differs from it by one base. The chain carries TRBV29-1 and TRBJ2-5, with D perhaps given as TRBD1 or TRBD2 (5 bases each). This CDR3 is built from 16 residues. Per the germline V gene, CDR1 is SQVTM and CDR2 is ANQGSEA. The CDR3 DNA reads TGCAGCGCTGAAGGTTTGAGCCAGGGAGCGCGGGAGACCCAGTACTTC. Its translation is CSAEGLSQGARETQYF. The variable domain in full, completed from reference TRBV29-1 and TRBJ2-5, reads SAVISQKPSRDICQRGTSLTIQCQVDSQVTMMFWYRQQPGQSLTLIATANQGSEATYESGFVIDKFPISRPNLTFSTLTVSNMSPEDSSIYLCSAEGLSQGARETQYFGPGTRLLVL.

The chain carries TRBV4-3 and TRBJ2-1; TRBD1 matches at 8 bases. The CDR3 contains 16 residues. Unmatched junction bases numbered 13, after V lost 3 bases and J lost 9 bases. From germline, CDR1 is LGHNA and CDR2 YSLEER. The CDR3 DNA reads TGCGCCAGCAGCCATCCGAGGGGAGGACAGGGTGTTGAGCAGTTCTTC. This codes for CASSHPRGGQGVEQFF.

This clonotype was detected ten times or more. V gene TRBV28 combines with J gene TRBJ2-7; D uncertain. CDR1 and CDR2 from the germline V gene are MDHEN and SYDVKM. CDR3 length: 13 residues. Between the trimmed V and J ends, which lost 6 bases and 6 bases, there was a span of 15 bases. CDR3 in amino acids: CASSSQTRPEQYF. The CDR3 nucleotides read TGTGCCAGCAGCTCTCAGACCCGTCCCGAGCAGTACTTC.

The rearrangement joins TRBV7-9 to TRBJ2-7; 7 bases map to TRBD1. Germline V gene data show CDR1 as SEHNR and CDR2 as FQNEAQ (reference sequence). Unmatched junction bases numbered 9, after V lost 0 bases and J lost 4 bases. This CDR3 region has 16 residues. The CDR3 DNA sequence: TGTGCCAGCAGCTTAGCCCGTACAGGGGTAATTTACGAGCAGTACTTC. It encodes CASSLARTGVIYEQYF.

In nucleotides, the CDR3 is TGTGCCAGCAGTTACGTGGGGGGCAATCAGCCCCAGCATTTT. This sequence encodes CASSYVGGNQPQHF. This chain links TRBV6-2 or TRBV6-3 with TRBJ1-5; a weak D match, TRBD1 (5 bases). The CDR3 consists of 14 residues. Trimming stripped 2 bases from V and 2 bases from J, with 7 bases between. Per germline, CDR1 MNHEY and CDR2 SVGEGT.

As to this clonotype: A single base separates this from a much larger clone, so it may be a read error. The genes are TRBV5-3 and TRBJ2-1; TRBD1 is a possible D gene (5 bases). TRBV5-3 is an open reading frame whose function is uncertain. CDR3 length: 12 residues. The CDR3 DNA reads TGTGCCAGCAGCTTGGGGCCATGGCCCGAGTTCTTC. This codes for CASSLGPWPEFF.

CDR3 nucleotide sequence: TGTGCCAGCAGTGTTATGGTGGCTGGACCCGGTGAGCAGTACTTC. Translation: CASSVMVAGPGEQYF. V gene TRBV2 combines with J gene TRBJ2-7, with D unclear. The CDR3 spans 15 residues. V dropped 4 bases and J dropped 7 bases, with 20 bases sitting between them. The V gene's germline CDR1 is SNHLY and CDR2 FYNNEI.

This clonotype was seen once. V is TRBV19 and J is TRBJ1-2, with D perhaps TRBD1 (5 bases). The V and J ends lost 7 bases and 4 bases respectively, with 16 bases between them. This CDR3 is 14 amino acids long. The germline V gene encodes CDR1 LNHDA and CDR2 SQIVND (reference sequence). The CDR3 spells CASTSLQGGYGYTF. The CDR3 bases are TGTGCCAGTACCTCACTCCAGGGTGGCTATGGCTACACCTTC.